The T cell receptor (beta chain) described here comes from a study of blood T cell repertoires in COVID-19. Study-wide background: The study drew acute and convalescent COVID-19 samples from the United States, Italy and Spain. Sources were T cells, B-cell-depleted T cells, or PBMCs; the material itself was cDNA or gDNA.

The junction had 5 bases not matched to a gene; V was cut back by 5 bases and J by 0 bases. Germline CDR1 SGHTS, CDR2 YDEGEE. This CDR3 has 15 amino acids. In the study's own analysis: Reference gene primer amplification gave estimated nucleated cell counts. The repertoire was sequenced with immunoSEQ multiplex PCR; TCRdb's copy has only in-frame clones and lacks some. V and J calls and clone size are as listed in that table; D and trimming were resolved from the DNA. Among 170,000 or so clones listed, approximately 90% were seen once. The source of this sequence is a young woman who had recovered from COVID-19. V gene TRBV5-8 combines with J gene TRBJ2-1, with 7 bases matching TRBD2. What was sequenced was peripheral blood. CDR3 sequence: CASSGGESSYNEQFF. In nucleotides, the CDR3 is TGTGCCAGCAGTGGGGGGGAGAGCTCCTACAATGAGCAGTTCTTC.